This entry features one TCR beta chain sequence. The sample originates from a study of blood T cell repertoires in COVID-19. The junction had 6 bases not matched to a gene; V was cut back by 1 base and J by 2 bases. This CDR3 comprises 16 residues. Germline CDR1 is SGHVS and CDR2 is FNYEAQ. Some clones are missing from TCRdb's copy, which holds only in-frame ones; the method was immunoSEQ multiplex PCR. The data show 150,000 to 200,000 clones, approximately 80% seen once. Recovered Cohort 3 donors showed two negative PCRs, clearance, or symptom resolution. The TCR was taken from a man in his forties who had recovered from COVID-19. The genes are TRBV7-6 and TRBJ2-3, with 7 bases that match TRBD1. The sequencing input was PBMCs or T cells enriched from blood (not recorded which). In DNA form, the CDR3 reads TGTGCCAGCAGCTTAGAGCTTGGGACAGACACAGATACGCAGTATTTT. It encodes CASSLELGTDTDTQYF.